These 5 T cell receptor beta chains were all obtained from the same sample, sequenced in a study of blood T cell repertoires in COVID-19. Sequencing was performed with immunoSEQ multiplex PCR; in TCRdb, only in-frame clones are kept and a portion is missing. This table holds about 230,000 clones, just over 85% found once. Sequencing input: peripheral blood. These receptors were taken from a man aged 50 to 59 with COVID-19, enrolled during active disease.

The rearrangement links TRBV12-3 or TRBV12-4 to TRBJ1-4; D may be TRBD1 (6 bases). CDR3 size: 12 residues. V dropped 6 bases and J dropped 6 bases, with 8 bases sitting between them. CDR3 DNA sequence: TGTGCCAGCAGCTACAGGGATGAAAAACTGTTTTTT. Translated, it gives CASSYRDEKLFF.

The chain's CDR3 is CASSYSITPSTDTQYF. The CDR3 coding sequence is TGTGCCAGCAGTTACTCGATCACTCCCTCCACAGATACGCAGTATTTT. The J gene is TRBJ2-3, the V gene TRBV6-6; D not certain. The ends were cut back, 0 bases at V and 2 bases at J, with 12 bases in the middle. Germline V CDR1 and CDR2: MNHNY, SVGAGI (reference sequence). The CDR3 is 16 amino acids.

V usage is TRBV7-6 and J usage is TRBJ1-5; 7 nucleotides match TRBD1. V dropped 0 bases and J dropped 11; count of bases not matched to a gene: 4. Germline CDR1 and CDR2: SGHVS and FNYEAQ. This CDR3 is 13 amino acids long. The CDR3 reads CASSLATDRAQHF. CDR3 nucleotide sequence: TGTGCCAGCAGCTTAGCGACCGACAGGGCCCAGCATTTT.

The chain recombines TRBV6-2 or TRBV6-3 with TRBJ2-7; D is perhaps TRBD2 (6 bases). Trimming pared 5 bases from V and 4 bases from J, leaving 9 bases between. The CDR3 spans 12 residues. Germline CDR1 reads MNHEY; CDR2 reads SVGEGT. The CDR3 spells CASSGDSYEQYF. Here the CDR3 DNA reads TGTGCCAGCAGTGGGGACTCATACGAGCAGTACTTC.

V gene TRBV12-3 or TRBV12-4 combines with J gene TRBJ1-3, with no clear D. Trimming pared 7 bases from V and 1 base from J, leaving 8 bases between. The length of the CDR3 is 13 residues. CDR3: CASKTDSGNTIYF. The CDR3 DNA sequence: TGTGCCAGCAAAACAGATTCTGGAAACACCATATATTTT.